The 15 T cell receptor beta chains reported below all come from one sample, sequenced in a study of T cells in Graves' hyperthyroidism and ophthalmopathy. The CDR3 regions of TCR beta were amplified from RNA transcripts. TCR CDR3 regions were first amplified by RT-PCR with HTBI primers. TCRdb passed the multiplex PCR reads through MiXCR, listing each CDR3 protein once. The repertoire holds roughly 660,000 distinct CDR3 sequences, with 17% as singletons. Sequencing input: blood. The receptor source for this set is a man between 45 and 60 years old with Graves' hyperthyroidism.

As to this clonotype: A read error may produce the germline difference seen at one junction end. The V call is TRBV6-2 or TRBV6-3, the J call TRBJ1-4; 7 bases map to TRBD1. The germline gives CDR1 MNHEY, CDR2 SVGEGT. This CDR3 region has 16 residues. Here the CDR3 DNA reads TGTGCCAGCAGTTACTCCGGGACAGCAACTAATGAAGAACTGTTTTTT. It is translated as CASSYSGTATNEELFF.

The chain joins TRBV18 to TRBJ2-5; D possibly matches TRBD1 or TRBD2 (5 bases each). The CDR3 spans 15 residues. V was shortened by 2 bases and J by 1 base, with 11 bases between the two germline ends. Germline loops: CDR1 KGHSH, CDR2 LQKENI. CDR3: CASSPSGLPQETQYF. Here the CDR3 DNA reads TGTGCCAGCTCACCATCGGGGCTCCCCCAAGAGACCCAGTACTTC.

This clonotype occurred many times. The chain recombines TRBV6-1 with TRBJ2-7; D might be TRBD2 (5 bases). The length of the CDR3 is 18 residues. V lost 6 bases to trimming and J lost 5 bases, with 29 bases between them. Germline assignment: CDR1 MNHNS and CDR2 SASEGT. The CDR3 loop is CASSLGVVALPDLDEQYF. The DNA for the CDR3 is TGTGCCAGCAGCCTCGGGGTGGTGGCCTTGCCCGACTTAGACGAGCAGTACTTC.

CDR3 loop: CASSVAGAYGTEAFF. In DNA form, the CDR3 reads TGTGCCAGCAGCGTAGCGGGGGCGTACGGCACTGAAGCTTTCTTT. V is TRBV9 and J is TRBJ1-1; D might be TRBD1 (6 bases). The length of the CDR3 is 15 residues. Per the germline V gene, CDR1 is SGDLS and CDR2 is YYNGEE. V was shortened by 0 bases and J by 4 bases, with 13 bases between the two germline ends.

The chain recombines TRBV3-1 with TRBJ1-1; D remains ambiguous. Germline assignment: CDR1 LGHDT and CDR2 YNNKEL (reference sequence). The CDR3 sequence is 12 residues long. V lost 6 bases and J lost 8, with 13 bases in between. CDR3 loop: CASSTPGFEAFF. For the CDR3, the DNA is TGTGCCAGCAGTACTCCGGGATTCGAAGCTTTCTTT.

The chain employs TRBV20-1 and TRBJ2-7, with a weak D call TRBD2 (5 bases). V lost 4 bases, J lost 3 bases, and 13 bases lay in between. The CDR3 consists of 13 residues. Germline lookup yields CDR1 DFQATT and CDR2 SNEGSKA (reference sequence). This CDR3 is CSAIEGLDYEQYF. The CDR3, as DNA: TGCAGTGCTATTGAGGGATTGGACTACGAGCAGTACTTC.

The CDR3: CASSYLGWGESTDTQYF. The CDR3 nucleotides read TGTGCCAGCAGTTACCTGGGGTGGGGCGAAAGCACAGATACGCAGTATTTT. The V gene is TRBV6-2 or TRBV6-3, the J gene TRBJ2-3; TRBD1 is a possible D gene (5 bases). CDR1 is MNHEY, CDR2 SVGEGT, per germline. The CDR3 consists of 17 residues. V lost 2 bases and J lost 0, with 15 bases in between.

This clonotype was counted ten times or more. The rearrangement joins TRBV12-3 or TRBV12-4 to TRBJ2-7, with D tentatively TRBD1 (5 bases). The CDR3 contains 13 residues. V lost 4 bases and J 3 bases, leaving 10 bases between the germline ends. This CDR3 is CASSWQGNYEQYF. DNA for the CDR3: TGTGCCAGCAGTTGGCAGGGAAACTACGAGCAGTACTTC.

This clonotype showed up just once. Since a much larger clone is just one base distant, this may be a read error. The V gene is TRBV20-1, the J gene TRBJ2-3; tentatively, D is TRBD1 (5 bases). The J call is doubtful: the DNA matches TRBJ1-5 better. In germline, CDR1 is DFQATT, CDR2 SNEGSKA (reference sequence). The length of the CDR3 is 14 residues. DNA of the CDR3: TGCAGTCCTGGGGCGGGGGACCTCACAGATACGCAGCATTTT. Amino acid sequence: CSPGAGDLTDTQHF.

The J gene is TRBJ2-3, the V gene TRBV10-3; 9 bases are shared with TRBD1. The CDR3 sequence is 16 residues long. V was clipped by 5 bases and J by 1 base; unmatched bases: 7. Germline CDR1 is ENHRY and CDR2 is SYGVKD. This CDR3 reads CAISRGTGIGTDTQYF. The CDR3 DNA is TGTGCCATCAGTCGCGGGACAGGGATTGGCACAGATACGCAGTATTTT.

The sample holds many counts of this clonotype. The rearrangement joins TRBV30 to TRBJ2-7; D might be TRBD1 (5 bases). Looked up from germline, CDR1 is GTSNPN and CDR2 is SVGIG (reference sequence). With 8 bases removed from V and 3 bases from J, the gap between germline ends came to 14 bases. CDR3 length equals 12 residues. CDR3 coding DNA: TGTGCCGTAAGACAGTCGGGCTACGAGCAGTACTTC. Translation gives CAVRQSGYEQYF.

The chain employs TRBV3-1 and TRBJ1-1; no clear D. Trimming pared 3 bases from V and 1 base from J, leaving 21 bases between. The CDR3 runs to 18 residues. Per the germline V gene, CDR1 is LGHDT and CDR2 is YNNKEL (reference sequence). The CDR3 loop is CASSHTYWEGRGNTEAFF. In DNA form, the CDR3 reads TGTGCCAGCAGCCATACTTATTGGGAGGGCCGCGGGAACACTGAAGCTTTCTTT.

This clonotype occurred many times. The chain recombines TRBV14 with TRBJ2-1; D uncertain. Deletions cut 0 bases from V and 6 bases from J, with 12 bases between. Germline V gives CDR1 SGHDN, CDR2 FVKESK. CDR3 length equals 15 residues. The CDR3 region is CASSQDLVISNEQFF. In DNA form, the CDR3 reads TGTGCCAGCAGCCAAGATCTAGTCATCTCCAATGAGCAGTTCTTC.

This clonotype was seen repeatedly, ten times or more. The chain links TRBV10-3 to TRBJ2-7; 9 nucleotides agree with TRBD1. The ends lost 6 bases at V and 8 bases at J; junction bases unmatched: 11. The CDR3 has 14 residues. Germline CDR1 ENHRY, CDR2 SYGVKD. The CDR3 bases are TGTGCCATCAGCTCCCCCGGGACAGGGTCACAGCAGTACTTC. Protein sequence: CAISSPGTGSQQYF.

This clonotype was counted a few times. The gene calls are TRBV28 and TRBJ2-7, with a weak D call TRBD1 (6 bases). Germline lookup yields CDR1 MDHEN and CDR2 SYDVKM. Trimming stripped 5 bases from V and 5 bases from J, with 19 bases between. CDR3 length: 15 amino acids. CDR3 coding DNA: TGTGCCAGCAGTCGAGGAGCGGCAGGGGTCAACGAGCAGTACTTC. It codes for CASSRGAAGVNEQYF.